The next 19 T cell receptor beta chains were all read from a single sample in a study of monozygotic twins with cystic fibrosis. TCRdb keeps only in-frame clones here, not all; method: immunoSEQ multiplex PCR. Among over 30,000 clones listed, 66% were seen once. Sequenced: blood. Receptors were obtained from a girl between 5 and 17 years old with cystic fibrosis.

J is TRBJ2-1 and V is TRBV11-3, with TRBD1 as a possible D gene (6 bases). This CDR3 is 13 amino acids long. V lost 4 bases, J lost 4 bases, and 8 bases lay in between. Germline-derived CDR1 and CDR2 are SGHNT and YENEEA. CDR3 region: CASSSTGYNEQFF. The CDR3 DNA sequence: TGTGCCAGCAGCTCGACAGGATACAATGAGCAGTTCTTC.

The V and J genes are TRBV5-1 and TRBJ2-2; D is possibly TRBD1 (6 bases). Trimming removed 1 base at V and 3 bases at J, with 10 bases between. The CDR3 is 15 amino acids. CDR1 and CDR2 from the germline V gene are SGHRS and YFSETQ. CDR3 coding DNA: TGCGCCAGCAGCTTGACGGCAGGGGACACCGGGGAGCTGTTTTTT. Its protein is CASSLTAGDTGELFF. Based on the CDR3 plus reference TRBV5-1 and TRBJ2-2, the full variable domain is KAGVTQTPRYLIKTRGQQVTLSCSPISGHRSVSWYQQTPGQGLQFLFEYFSETQRNKGNFPGRFSGRQFSNSRSEMNVSTLELGDSALYLCASSLTAGDTGELFFGEGSRLTVL.

J is TRBJ1-1 and V is TRBV5-1, with 7 bases identical to TRBD1. Germline lookup yields CDR1 SGHRS and CDR2 YFSETQ. CDR3 length equals 12 residues. The ends lost 0 bases at V and 8 bases at J; junction bases unmatched: 1. CDR3 sequence: CASSLGQGEAFF. The CDR3 DNA sequence: TGCGCCAGCAGCTTGGGACAGGGCGAAGCTTTCTTT.

This chain connects TRBV7-9 to TRBJ2-1; 7 nucleotides match TRBD2. V lost 5 bases to trimming and J lost 2 bases; unmatched junction nucleotides: 9. The germline V gene has CDR1 SEHNR and CDR2 FQNEAQ (reference sequence). This CDR3 has 16 amino acids. The CDR3 nucleotides are TGTGCCAGCAGCCGCCGGGAGGTTTTGACCTACAATGAGCAGTTCTTC. Translated, it gives CASSRREVLTYNEQFF.

The J gene is TRBJ2-6, the V gene TRBV28, with D maybe TRBD1 (6 bases). The CDR3 extends over 15 amino acids. Germline V gene sequence: CDR1 MDHEN, CDR2 SYDVKM. Deletions cut 8 bases from V and 2 bases from J, with 13 bases between. CDR3 loop: CASGLNRAGANVLTF. The CDR3 DNA follows: TGTGCCAGCGGACTGAACAGGGCTGGGGCCAACGTCCTGACTTTC.

With respect to this clone: A read error may produce the germline difference seen at one junction end. The rearrangement links TRBV7-7 to TRBJ2-7; a weak D match, TRBD1 (6 bases). This CDR3 spans 15 amino acids. Germline CDR1 is SSHAT and CDR2 is FNYEAQ (reference sequence). Written as DNA, the CDR3 is TGTGCTAGCAGCTTAGGGCCAGGGGATTCCTACGAGCAGTACTTC. Amino acids: CASSLGPGDSYEQYF. Based on the CDR3 plus reference TRBV7-7 and TRBJ2-7, the full variable domain is GAGVSQSPRYKVTKRGQDVTLRCDPISSHATLYWYQQALGQGPEFLTYFNYEAQPDKSGLPSDRFSAERPEGSISTLTIQRTEQRDSAMYRCASSLGPGDSYEQYFGPGTRLTVT.

The rearrangement links TRBV9 to TRBJ2-5; 10 nucleotides align to TRBD2. Germline lookup yields CDR1 SGDLS and CDR2 YYNGEE. Trimming cost V 5 bases and J 5 bases; bases outside gene matches: 3. The CDR3 length is 13 residues. The CDR3 coding sequence is TGTGCCAGCAGTGGAGCGGGAGGGGAGACCCAGTACTTC. It codes for CASSGAGGETQYF. The whole variable domain, filled in from reference TRBV9 and TRBJ2-5, reads DSGVTQTPKHLITATGQRVTLRCSPRSGDLSVYWYQQSLDQGLQFLIQYYNGEERAKGNILERFSAQQFPDLHSELNLSSLELGDSALYFCASSGAGGETQYFGPGTRLLVL.

This chain connects TRBV5-1 to TRBJ2-1; TRBD2 agrees at 9 bases. V shed 1 base and J 7 bases; nucleotides not matched to a gene: 9. Germline CDR1 and CDR2: SGHRS and YFSETQ. The CDR3 consists of 16 residues. The CDR3 nucleotides read TGCGCCAGCAGCTTGCCCTCACTGGCGGGAGGGAATGAGCAGTTCTTC. Translation gives CASSLPSLAGGNEQFF. Combining the CDR3 with reference TRBV5-1 and TRBJ2-1 gives the whole variable domain KAGVTQTPRYLIKTRGQQVTLSCSPISGHRSVSWYQQTPGQGLQFLFEYFSETQRNKGNFPGRFSGRQFSNSRSEMNVSTLELGDSALYLCASSLPSLAGGNEQFFGPGTRLTVL.

There are a few counts of this clone. This chain joins TRBV7-2 and TRBJ2-7; 14 bases agree with TRBD2. Germline CDR1 SGHTA, CDR2 FQGNSA. This CDR3 comprises 16 residues. V was pared by 1 base and J by 3 bases, with 2 bases of the junction left unmatched. This chain's CDR3 is CASSLVGTSGSYEQYF. CDR3 coding DNA: TGTGCCAGCAGCTTAGTAGGGACTAGCGGGAGCTACGAGCAGTACTTC.

For the CDR3, the DNA is TGTGCCAGAAGCTTCGAACAGGGTTTATCTAATGAAAAACTGTTTTTT. Translating gives CARSFEQGLSNEKLFF. The chain recombines TRBV5-3 with TRBJ1-4; tentative D call: TRBD1 (6 bases). TRBV5-3 is an ORF, with its function uncertain. This CDR3 is built from 16 residues. Trimming pared 2 bases from V and 3 bases from J, leaving 14 bases between.

The V call is TRBV9, the J call TRBJ1-1; D is ambiguous. Trimming shortened V by 4 bases and J by 1 base, and 11 bases separated the two germline ends. The germline CDR1 and CDR2 sequences are SGDLS and YYNGEE. There are 14 residues in the CDR3. CDR3 coding DNA: TGTGCCAGCAGCCCGACGACAAGGAACACTGAAGCTTTCTTT. Translated: CASSPTTRNTEAFF.

The V and J genes are TRBV7-2 and TRBJ2-5, with no clear D. CDR3 length: 11 amino acids. V dropped 5 bases and J dropped 2 bases, with 3 bases sitting between them. Germline CDR1 reads SGHTA; CDR2 reads FQGNSA. DNA of the CDR3: TGTGCCAGCAGCCTTCAAGAGACCCAGTACTTC. Protein: CASSLQETQYF.

This clone was recorded once. The CDR3 loop is CASSARTRGTDTQYF. The CDR3 DNA follows: TGCGCCAGCAGCGCCAGGACTAGAGGGACAGATACGCAGTATTTT. The genes are TRBV5-1 and TRBJ2-3, with 7 bases lining up with TRBD2. CDR3 length: 15 residues. Trimming cost V 4 bases and J 3 bases; bases outside gene matches: 8. CDR1 SGHRS and CDR2 YFSETQ come from the germline V gene.

Only one count was recorded for this clone. The genes are TRBV6-6 and TRBJ2-7, with 11 bases aligning to TRBD2. The germline V gene has CDR1 MNHNY and CDR2 SVGAGI (reference sequence). The length of the CDR3 is 14 residues. With V trimmed by 6 bases and J by 3 bases, 4 bases remained unmatched. The CDR3 loop reads CASSPLAGGYEQYV. As DNA, the CDR3 is TGTGCCAGCAGCCCCCTAGCGGGAGGCTACGAGCAGTACGTC.

J is TRBJ2-1 and V is TRBV9; 11 bases line up with TRBD2. The germline V gene has CDR1 SGDLS and CDR2 YYNGEE. With V trimmed by 4 bases and J by 10 bases, 16 bases remained unmatched. This CDR3 is 17 amino acids long. The CDR3 spells CASSPVGSGRGVEEQFF. The DNA for the CDR3 is TGTGCCAGCAGCCCAGTGGGTAGCGGGAGGGGGGTCGAAGAGCAGTTCTTC.

The rearrangement links TRBV27 to TRBJ2-2, with D possibly matching TRBD1 (6 bases). The V gene's germline CDR1 is MNHEY and CDR2 SMNVEV (reference sequence). Trimming cost V 4 bases and J 2 bases, with 8 bases left between them. This CDR3 contains 14 residues. CDR3 in amino acids: CASSWDTNTGELFF. The CDR3 region has the DNA TGTGCCAGCAGTTGGGACACTAACACCGGGGAGCTGTTTTTT.

The V gene is TRBV27, the J gene TRBJ1-2, with a possible D match to TRBD1 (5 bases). The CDR3 spans 15 residues. The V gene's germline CDR1 is MNHEY and CDR2 SMNVEV (reference sequence). The V end lost 3 bases, the J end lost 1 base, and 12 bases lay between the germline ends. For the CDR3, the DNA is TGTGCCAGCAGTTTCGCCGCAGGGTATAACTATGGCTACACCTTC. Amino acids: CASSFAAGYNYGYTF.

This clone was picked up a small number of times. The chain is built from TRBV28 and TRBJ2-3; D gene ambiguous. V lost 6 bases to trimming and J lost 6 bases, with 19 bases between them. The CDR3 has 15 amino acids. Germline V lookup: CDR1 MDHEN, CDR2 SYDVKM. The CDR3, as DNA: TGTGCCAGCAGCCTTATCCGGTCGACTGGGGATACGCAGTATTTT. Protein sequence: CASSLIRSTGDTQYF.

This clone was detected only a few times. This chain connects TRBV5-6 to TRBJ1-5, with D perhaps matching TRBD1 (5 bases). Germline V gives CDR1 SGHDT, CDR2 YYEEEE. The CDR3 runs to 14 residues. V lost 4 bases and J 3 bases, leaving 11 bases between the germline ends. Here the CDR3 DNA reads TGTGCCAGCAGCCCTGTCGGGGCCAATCAGCCCCAGCATTTT. It translates to CASSPVGANQPQHF.